Listed below are T cell receptor beta chains from one sample, sequenced in a study of cytomegalovirus exposure and HLA in healthy donors. Sequencing used immunoSEQ multiplex PCR; TCRdb keeps in-frame clones, though not all of them. The sample has approximately 150,000 clones; more than 60% are singletons. Material for sequencing was PBMCs. These receptors all stem from a woman aged 25 to 39 in good health and CMV-seropositive. CDR3s include the opening cysteine and the closing phenylalanine or tryptophan. D genes are given only for firm matches. Size values are once, few and many counts, or a class for expanded clones, and some rows have none.

.,.,TRBV4-3,TRBJ2-1,CASSRNQRPSYNEQFF,TGCGCCAGCAGCCGCAACCAGCGGCCCTCCTACAATGAGCAGTTCTTC
.,TRBD1,TRBV19,TRBJ1-5,CASSIRTGGGQPQHF,TGTGCCAGTAGTATACGGACAGGGGGTGGTCAGCCCCAGCATTTT
once,TRBD2,TRBV28,TRBJ2-7,CASSLWGLAGDNGQYF,TGTGCCAGCAGTTTATGGGGACTAGCGGGTGACAACGGGCAGTACTTC
.,.,TRBV18,TRBJ2-7,CASSPSGRDEQYF,TGTGCCAGCTCACCATCAGGGCGCGACGAGCAGTACTTC
.,.,TRBV11-3,TRBJ2-2,CASSSGRGGELFF,TGTGCCAGCAGCTCCGGGAGAGGCGGGGAGCTGTTTTTT
few,TRBD1,TRBV7-2,TRBJ2-7,CASSLVGQVTGNEQYF,TGTGCCAGCAGCTTAGTGGGACAGGTCACTGGAAACGAGCAGTACTTC
.,.,TRBV11-2,TRBJ1-1,CASSLDRVNTEAFF,TGTGCCAGCAGCTTAGATCGGGTGAACACTGAAGCTTTCTTT
.,TRBD1,TRBV6-5,TRBJ1-5,CASRLDRVGNQPQHF,TGTGCCAGCAGACTCGACAGGGTGGGTAATCAGCCCCAGCATTTT
.,TRBD2,TRBV11-3,TRBJ2-7,CASSFSGTSGGYEQYF,TGTGCCAGCAGCTTCAGTGGGACTAGCGGGGGCTACGAGCAGTACTTC
.,TRBD2,TRBV28,TRBJ2-1,CASTPPSGNVNEQFF,TGTGCCAGCACCCCCCCTAGCGGGAACGTCAATGAGCAGTTCTTC
.,.,TRBV7-8,TRBJ2-7,CASSLPAALAIHEQYF,TGTGCCAGCAGCTTACCAGCGGCCCTGGCCATCCACGAGCAGTACTTC
few,TRBD2,TRBV7-8,TRBJ2-5,CASSLGPREAQYF,TGTGCCAGCAGCTTAGGTCCTCGGGAGGCCCAGTACTTC
.,TRBD1,TRBV6-1,TRBJ1-5,CASATGTQHF,TGTGCCAGCGCGACAGGGACCCAGCATTTT
.,.,TRBV29-1,TRBJ2-3,CSVEDLPPRGPEGDTQYF,TGCAGCGTTGAAGATCTCCCCCCCAGAGGACCCGAGGGAGATACGCAGTATTTT
.,.,TRBV2,TRBJ2-1,CASSDSTGLGGREQFF,TGTGCCAGCAGCGACTCGACGGGACTGGGGGGTAGGGAGCAGTTCTTC
.,.,TRBV7-2,TRBJ2-7,CASSLGHSTYEQYF,TGTGCCAGCAGCCTTGGACACTCCACCTACGAGCAGTACTTC
once,TRBD1,TRBV28,TRBJ2-7,CASSTATGQFYEQYF,TGTGCCAGCAGTACTGCTACGGGACAGTTCTACGAGCAGTACTTC
.,.,TRBV5-8,TRBJ2-1,CASSSSLNEQFF,TGTGCCAGCAGCTCTAGCCTCAATGAGCAGTTCTTC
.,.,TRBV11-3,TRBJ2-5,CASSFGETQYF,TGTGCCAGCAGCTTCGGGGAGACCCAGTACTTC
.,TRBD2,TRBV5-6,TRBJ2-7,CASSLEGREEGRNEQYF,TGTGCCAGCAGCTTGGAGGGTCGGGAGGAGGGCCGCAACGAGCAGTACTTC
.,.,TRBV19,TRBJ2-5,CASSAWDGGWQETQYF,TGTGCCAGTAGTGCGTGGGACGGAGGGTGGCAAGAGACCCAGTACTTC
few,.,TRBV7-3,TRBJ2-2,CASSPLRGRGPTGELFF,TGTGCCAGCAGCCCCCTACGTGGGCGGGGTCCAACCGGGGAGCTGTTTTTT
.,.,TRBV30,TRBJ1-2,CASTGVLYGYTF,TGTGCCTCGACAGGCGTCTTATATGGCTACACCTTC
once,TRBD1,TRBV10-3,TRBJ2-5,CAINRGAQETQYF,TGTGCCATTAACAGGGGGGCCCAAGAGACCCAGTACTTC
.,TRBD2,TRBV4-1,TRBJ2-7,CASSQVASGRAGNEQYF,TGCGCCAGCAGCCAAGTAGCTAGCGGGAGGGCCGGGAACGAGCAGTACTTC
.,.,TRBV27,TRBJ2-3,CASSSPGGLTDTQYF,TGTGCCAGCAGCTCACCGGGCGGGCTCACAGATACGCAGTATTTT
.,.,TRBV18,TRBJ2-5,CASSPGAGAQETQYF,TGTGCCAGCTCACCAGGGGCAGGGGCCCAAGAGACCCAGTACTTC
few,.,TRBV13,TRBJ1-5,CASSSPSTATRNQPQHF,TGTGCCAGCAGCTCCCCCTCAACGGCCACGCGGAATCAGCCCCAGCATTTT
.,.,TRBV4-1,TRBJ1-5,CASSQEEPGHQNQPQHF,TGCGCCAGCAGCCAGGAAGAGCCGGGACATCAGAATCAGCCCCAGCATTTT
.,.,TRBV4-1,TRBJ1-2,CASSQAGDYGYTF,TGCGCCAGCAGCCAAGCGGGGGACTATGGCTACACCTTC
.,TRBD2,TRBV29-1,TRBJ2-1,CSAGGGGSGAYNEQFF,TGCAGCGCCGGGGGGGGTGGCAGCGGCGCATACAATGAGCAGTTCTTC
.,.,TRBV27,TRBJ2-5,CASSKYREHSRETQYF,TGTGCCAGCAGCAAGTACCGGGAGCATTCAAGGGAGACCCAGTACTTC
.,TRBD1,TRBV5-1,TRBJ2-1,CASSLEGQSNEQFF,TGCGCCAGCAGCTTGGAGGGACAGAGCAATGAGCAGTTCTTC
.,.,TRBV19,TRBJ1-1,CASKRGNTEAFF,TGTGCCAGTAAACGGGGTAACACTGAAGCTTTCTTT
.,.,TRBV27,TRBJ2-1,CASSGSTIYNEQFF,TGTGCCAGCAGCGGTAGCACAATTTACAATGAGCAGTTCTTC
once,TRBD1,TRBV5-4,TRBJ1-1,CASSAMDRSNTEAFF,TGTGCCAGCAGCGCCATGGACAGGTCGAACACTGAAGCTTTCTTT
few,TRBD2,TRBV6-1,TRBJ2-7,CASSEGLAGNRYEQYF,TGTGCCAGCAGTGAGGGACTAGCGGGTAACCGCTACGAGCAGTACTTC
.,TRBD2,TRBV23-1,TRBJ2-5,CASSQSVAGRMETQYF,TGCGCCAGCAGTCAATCCGTAGCGGGACGGATGGAGACCCAGTACTTC
once,.,TRBV7-7,TRBJ2-5,CASSPGAWETQYF,TGTGCCAGCAGCCCAGGGGCCTGGGAGACCCAGTACTTC
.,.,TRBV28,TRBJ2-7,CASSSPSSSREQYF,TGTGCCAGCAGTTCCCCTTCGAGCTCCAGGGAGCAGTACTTC
.,.,TRBV11-2,TRBJ1-2,CASSRFVAAEDHGYTF,TGTGCCAGCAGTCGCTTCGTCGCCGCAGAGGATCATGGCTACACCTTC
.,.,TRBV9,TRBJ2-5,CASSVSAGMQETQYF,TGTGCCAGCAGCGTCTCCGCGGGGATGCAAGAGACCCAGTACTTC
.,.,TRBV29-1,TRBJ2-7,CSVVGEGEQYF,TGCAGCGTTGTCGGGGAAGGTGAGCAGTACTTC
few,TRBD1,TRBV27,TRBJ1-1,CASSRDRGNGVNTEAFF,TGTGCCAGCAGCCGGGACAGGGGGAACGGGGTGAACACTGAAGCTTTCTTT
.,TRBD2,TRBV29-1,TRBJ2-3,CSVGTSGSTDTQYF,TGCAGCGTTGGGACTAGCGGAAGCACAGATACGCAGTATTTT
.,.,TRBV7-9,TRBJ2-7,CASSPTGAGREQQYF,TGTGCCAGCAGCCCCACCGGGGCGGGGCGGGAACAGCAGTACTTC
.,TRBD1,TRBV28,TRBJ1-4,CASTGQGRTEKLFF,TGTGCCAGCACCGGACAGGGTAGAACGGAAAAACTGTTTTTT
.,TRBD2,TRBV27,TRBJ2-7,CASSFLASGRGEQYF,TGTGCCAGCAGTTTCTTGGCTAGCGGGAGGGGAGAGCAGTACTTC